This is a list of T cell receptor beta chains from one sample in a study of patients and donors after allogeneic stem cell transplantation. TCRdb re-called the RT-PCR reads through MiXCR, storing one row per CDR3 protein. The sample consists of tens of thousands of distinct CDR3 sequences, roughly a third of them appearing once. The sequencing sample was made of blood, either unsorted or a sorted T cell fraction (not recorded which). These receptors came from a human donor who was either an allogeneic HSCT recipient or a stem cell or donor lymphocyte infusion donor (not recorded which). It is not recorded whose cells these are; they may come from a transplant donor. The CDR3 runs from the conserved cysteine through the conserved F or W. Fields, in order: V gene, CDR3 protein.

TRBV13 CASSSWDSSGNTIYF
TRBV7-9 CASSPEGDQPQHF
TRBV20-1 CSANDCKRTEAFF
TRBV5-6 CASSSWTGKNSPLHF
TRBV19 CASRGRVLEGQGALKLWLMLF
TRBV6-2/TRBV6-3 CASSDKGNIQYF
TRBV27 CASSSGLSGILAGVDEQFF
TRBV5-1 CASSLGGDGNEQFF
TRBV6-6 CAARGPNTEAFF
TRBV5-1 CASSRSGNSPLHF
TRBV15 CATSRMRGPYEQYF
TRBV6-1 CASSEWTGNTEAFF
TRBV6-1 CASSAGLAGGPIGDTQYF
TRBV5-1 CASSFWWQTDSSYNSPLHF